The 11 T cell receptor beta chains listed next were all sequenced from one sample in a study of T cells in Graves' hyperthyroidism and ophthalmopathy. Authors of the study amplified TCR beta CDR3 regions from RNA transcripts. The HTBI primer set was used in a first-round RT-PCR of the TCR CDR3. TCRdb re-called the multiplex PCR reads through MiXCR, storing one row per CDR3 protein. Of 300,000 to 450,000 distinct CDR3 sequences in the sample, roughly an eighth are singletons; the top ten hold around 9.2%. The specimen was blood. Receptors were obtained from a woman between 18 and 29 years old with Graves' hyperthyroidism.

This clonotype has ten or more counts. In DNA form, the CDR3 reads TGTGCCAGCCTTAGGGGTGGTGAAGCTTTCTTT. Translating gives CASLRGGEAFF. The chain combines TRBV6-1 with TRBJ1-1; perhaps TRBD1 as D (5 bases). The V and J ends lost 8 bases and 7 bases respectively, with 11 bases between them. The length of the CDR3 is 11 residues. CDR1 and CDR2 from the germline V gene are MNHNS and SASEGT.

This clonotype appeared many times. The chain employs TRBV7-6 and TRBJ2-1; no firm D call. CDR3 length: 15 amino acids. Trimming took off 4 bases at V and 3 bases at J, with 13 bases between the two ends. Germline-derived CDR1 and CDR2 are SGHVS and FNYEAQ. Here the CDR3 DNA reads TGTGCCAGCAGCTACCCGACGGCCTTCTACAATGAGCAGTTCTTC. It encodes CASSYPTAFYNEQFF.

This clonotype was detected a few times. The chain links TRBV11-1 to TRBJ1-3; 8 bases align to TRBD1. This CDR3 contains 15 residues. V lost 5 bases and J lost 2; bases outside the gene matches: 5. The germline V gene encodes CDR1 SGHAT and CDR2 FQDESV (reference sequence). CDR3 protein: CASSILQGAGNTIYF. In DNA, the CDR3 is TGTGCCAGCAGCATTCTACAGGGGGCTGGAAACACCATATATTTT. The full variable domain, in which reference TRBV11-1 and TRBJ1-3 provide the parts outside the CDR3, is EAEVAQSPRYKITEKSQAVAFWCDPISGHATLYWYRQILGQGPELLVQFQDESVVDDSQLPKDRFSAERLKGVDSTLKIQPAELGDSAMYLCASSILQGAGNTIYFGEGSWLTVV.

The rearrangement uses TRBV19 and TRBJ1-2; TRBD1 might be the D (5 bases). Germline V gene sequence: CDR1 LNHDA, CDR2 SQIVND (reference sequence). The V gene lost 3 bases and the J gene lost 1 base, with 6 bases spanning the gap. This CDR3 contains 13 residues. The CDR3 nucleotides are TGTGCCAGTAGTATTGGGGGTAACTATGGCTACACCTTC. Protein sequence: CASSIGGNYGYTF.

This clonotype was seen many times. The J gene is TRBJ1-1, the V gene TRBV2; tentative D call: TRBD1 (5 bases). The ends were cut back, 5 bases at V and 0 bases at J, with 10 bases in the middle. From germline, CDR1 is SNHLY and CDR2 FYNNEI. The CDR3 is 14 amino acids. The CDR3 sequence is CASSKTAMNTEAFF. CDR3 DNA sequence: TGTGCCAGCAGTAAGACAGCGATGAACACTGAAGCTTTCTTT.

This clonotype was counted a few times. V and J are TRBV6-1 and TRBJ1-5; D is possibly TRBD1 (6 bases). There are 14 residues in the CDR3. V was shortened by 5 bases and J by 5 bases, with 13 bases between the two germline ends. CDR1 is MNHNS, CDR2 SASEGT, per germline. CDR3 bases: TGTGCCAGCAGTAAAACAGGGTTCTATCAGCCCCAGCATTTT. It translates to CASSKTGFYQPQHF.

This clonotype was counted at least ten times. V gene TRBV11-2 combines with J gene TRBJ1-1; D is uncertain. V lost 3 bases and J 5 bases, leaving 13 bases between the germline ends. CDR3 length equals 14 residues. CDR1 SGHAT and CDR2 FQNNGV come from the germline V gene. The CDR3 spells CASSFTRRDTEAFF. CDR3 sequence (DNA): TGTGCCAGCAGCTTCACCAGGAGAGATACTGAAGCTTTCTTT.

The gene calls are TRBV5-1 and TRBJ1-4; the D gene is possibly TRBD1 (6 bases). Germline V lookup: CDR1 SGHRS, CDR2 YFSETQ. The CDR3 extends over 14 amino acids. Trimming removed 7 bases at V and 6 bases at J, with 16 bases between. CDR3 in DNA: TGCGCCAGCCCCGTAGAGGGGGGACATGAAAAACTGTTTTTT. It encodes CASPVEGGHEKLFF.

This clonotype came up many times. The chain joins TRBV10-3 to TRBJ2-1, with 7 nucleotides matching TRBD2. Losses at the gene ends were 6 bases for V and 7 bases for J; bases not matched to a gene: 6. The CDR3 has 13 residues. Germline-derived CDR1 and CDR2 are ENHRY and SYGVKD. CDR3 coding DNA: TGTGCCATCAGGGAGCGGGATTTAAATGAGCAGTTCTTC. Amino acids: CAIRERDLNEQFF.

Only one count was recorded for this clonotype. The chain combines TRBV6-2 or TRBV6-3 with TRBJ2-7; 9 nucleotides agree with TRBD1. The CDR3 totals 14 residues. With V trimmed by 2 bases and J by 5 bases, 4 bases remained unmatched. Looked up from germline, CDR1 is MNHEY and CDR2 is SVGEGT. CDR3 DNA sequence: TGTGCCAGCAGTTACCTGGGACAGGGTGACGAGCAGTACTTC. Its protein is CASSYLGQGDEQYF.

This clonotype appeared many times. This chain connects TRBV5-1 to TRBJ1-5; perhaps TRBD1 as D (5 bases). The CDR3 loop spans 15 amino acids. Germline CDR1 reads SGHRS; CDR2 reads YFSETQ. V shed 0 bases and J shed 3 bases, with 10 bases lying between them. The CDR3 protein is CASSLGTGDNQPQHF. The DNA of the CDR3 is TGCGCCAGCAGCTTGGGGACGGGGGACAATCAGCCCCAGCATTTT.